The clone carrying this T cell receptor (beta chain) appeared a single time. The table came from immunoSEQ multiplex PCR; TCRdb's copy has only in-frame clones and leaves some out. This sample yields 160,000 or so clones, of which under 96% are seen a single time; over 1% belongs to the top ten. This sample was included in a study of control samples from healthy donors and cancer patients. The sequence was obtained from a woman aged 30 to 39 in good health. Sequenced material: blood.

CDR3 sequence: CASSSLGVGTGLYEQYF. DNA of the CDR3: TGTGCCAGCAGCTCTCTCGGGGTCGGGACAGGCCTCTACGAGCAGTACTTC. The genes are TRBV7-3 and TRBJ2-7; TRBD1 matches at 8 bases. V was clipped by 4 bases and J by 3 bases; unmatched bases: 14. This CDR3 is 17 amino acids long. CDR1 is SGHTA, CDR2 FQGTGA, per germline.